This T cell receptor beta chain is from a study of blood T cells in healthy people across ages. This CDR3 is 15 amino acids long. V lost 5 bases and J lost 2; bases outside the gene matches: 7. The V gene's germline CDR1 is DFQATT and CDR2 SNEGSKA (reference sequence). The draw of peripheral blood yielded roughly 9.4 milliliters from each donor. The authors ran a second PCR of roughly 6 to 12 cycles using a sample-barcoded 5' primer and a J-beta primer mix. TCRdb reprocessed the 5' RACE reads via MiXCR and lists one record per CDR3 protein. The sample has around 900,000 distinct CDR3 sequences; 51% are singletons.

The receptor's source is an older woman in good health. The chain has TRBV20-1 and TRBJ1-5, with 9 bases identical to TRBD1. Input material: blood. The CDR3 DNA reads TGCAGTGCTGGCCGGACAGGGGAAGGCAATCAGCCCCAGCATTTT. The encoded protein is CSAGRTGEGNQPQHF.